What follows are 32 T cell receptor beta chains derived from one specimen sequenced in a study of identical twins. TCRdb redid the calling of the 5' RACE reads with MiXCR, one entry per CDR3 protein. The sample contains roughly 630,000 distinct CDR3 sequences, roughly 6.6% of which appear only once. This same sample was also taken into another study, of yellow fever vaccine responses in identical twins.

The sequenced sample consisted of PBMCs. These receptors were collected from a woman between 18 and 29 years old in good health.

This clonotype was counted a few times. The chain uses TRBV24-1 and TRBJ1-4; no firm D call. The germline V gene has CDR1 KGHDR and CDR2 SFDVKD. The CDR3 length is 11 residues. V dropped 9 bases and J dropped 7 bases, with 8 bases sitting between them. The CDR3 nucleotides are TGTGCCACCGGCTCGAGTGAAAAACTGTTTTTT. Translated, it gives CATGSSEKLFF.

This clonotype occurred many times. The chain carries TRBV12-3 or TRBV12-4 and TRBJ1-2, with D uncertain. The CDR3 sequence is 15 residues long. V was shortened by 2 bases and J by 8 bases, with 18 bases between the two germline ends. The CDR3 nucleotides read TGTGCCAGCAGTTTACCCAGCGGGGTTGCTAAAGGCTACACCTTC. Translated: CASSLPSGVAKGYTF.

This clonotype was counted ten times or more. The V and J genes are TRBV7-9 and TRBJ2-5; unclear D gene. This CDR3 is built from 15 residues. Germline-derived CDR1 and CDR2 are SEHNR and FQNEAQ (reference sequence). Trimming stripped 5 bases from V and 5 bases from J, with 18 bases between. CDR3 DNA: TGTGCCAGCAGCCCCCCCGACCAGCTTACCGAGACCCAGTACTTC. Its translation: CASSPPDQLTETQYF.

The rearrangement links TRBV5-1 to TRBJ2-5; D ambiguous. CDR1 and CDR2 (germline): SGHRS, YFSETQ. Trimming pared 5 bases from V and 5 bases from J, leaving 16 bases between. The CDR3 spans 14 residues. This CDR3 reads CASRFPTAVETQYF. CDR3 nucleotide sequence: TGCGCCAGCAGATTTCCCACCGCCGTGGAGACCCAGTACTTC.

This clonotype has a count of ten or more. The chain recombines TRBV2 with TRBJ2-1; D is possibly TRBD2 (6 bases). V lost 4 bases and J 10 bases, leaving 14 bases between the germline ends. CDR1 and CDR2 (germline): SNHLY, FYNNEI. The CDR3 extends over 13 amino acids. The DNA of the CDR3 is TGTGCCAGCAGTGGTATGGGCCGGGGGGAGCAGTTCTTC. Translation: CASSGMGRGEQFF.

This clonotype was counted at least ten times. The chain is built from TRBV7-9 and TRBJ1-1; D gene unclear. Germline CDR1 reads SEHNR; CDR2 reads FQNEAQ (reference sequence). CDR3 size: 13 residues. V shed 3 bases and J shed 4 bases, with 9 bases lying between them. DNA of the CDR3: TGTGCCAGCAGCTTCCGAATGGGCACTGAAGCTTTCTTT. This codes for CASSFRMGTEAFF.

This clonotype was picked up a small number of times. The chain combines TRBV20-1 with TRBJ1-2, with TRBD1 as a possible D gene (5 bases). The CDR3 runs 16 residues. Germline V lookup: CDR1 DFQATT, CDR2 SNEGSKA (reference sequence). V was trimmed by 0 bases and J by 4 bases, leaving 18 bases between them. The CDR3 bases are TGCAGTGCTAGAGATCGGGGGGGTCAGGGTTTCTATGGCTACACCTTC. This gives the protein CSARDRGGQGFYGYTF.

The chain has TRBV5-1 and TRBJ2-3; 11 nucleotides agree with TRBD2. Per the germline V gene, CDR1 is SGHRS and CDR2 is YFSETQ. The CDR3 runs to 16 residues. V shed 3 bases and J 6 bases; nucleotides not matched to a gene: 9. This CDR3 reads CASSSNSGGAVDTQYF. The DNA of the CDR3 is TGCGCCAGCAGCTCGAATAGCGGGGGGGCCGTGGATACGCAGTATTTT.

This clonotype has a count of ten or more. The chain carries TRBV3-1 and TRBJ1-2; D uncertain. The CDR3 contains 15 residues. V was cut by 1 base and J by 5 bases, with 14 bases left in between. Germline V CDR1 and CDR2: LGHDT, YNNKEL (reference sequence). CDR3 in amino acids: CASSQVAGPQYGYTF. For the CDR3, the DNA is TGTGCCAGCAGCCAAGTAGCCGGACCCCAATATGGCTACACCTTC.

This clonotype has a handful of counts. The rearrangement links TRBV20-1 to TRBJ1-1; maybe TRBD1 (5 bases). Trimming pared 3 bases from V and 1 base from J, leaving 15 bases between. CDR3 size: 15 residues. Germline values: CDR1 DFQATT, CDR2 SNEGSKA (reference sequence). CDR3: CSARGPLRPNTEAFF. The CDR3 coding sequence is TGCAGTGCTAGGGGGCCTCTTCGACCGAACACTGAAGCTTTCTTT.

V usage is TRBV10-3 and J usage is TRBJ2-3, with D uncertain. Germline values: CDR1 ENHRY, CDR2 SYGVKD. This CDR3 region has 14 residues. V was trimmed by 6 bases and J by 0 bases, leaving 10 bases between them. CDR3 nucleotides: TGTGCCATCAGGCACACAGCTAGCACAGATACGCAGTATTTT. Translating it yields CAIRHTASTDTQYF.

This clonotype was seen a handful of times. The chain combines TRBV23-1 with TRBJ2-4, with 10 bases matching TRBD1. TRBV23-1 is assigned to the ORF class and has an uncertain function. The CDR3 sequence is 19 residues long. J gave up 4 bases and V 0 bases, and 12 bases lay outside the gene matches. The CDR3 reads CASSQSPIRGTGDKNIQYF. The CDR3, as DNA: TGCGCCAGCAGTCAATCCCCAATCAGGGGGACAGGGGATAAAAACATTCAGTACTTC.

This clonotype was detected ten times or more. The chain carries TRBV5-8 and TRBJ2-1, with D possibly called TRBD1 or TRBD2 (6 bases each). Germline V lookup: CDR1 SGHTS, CDR2 YDEGEE. The CDR3 spans 15 residues. V was pared by 1 base and J by 4 bases, with 12 bases between. CDR3 amino acids: CASSLRGGNYNEQFF. Written as DNA, the CDR3 is TGTGCCAGCAGCTTGAGAGGGGGGAATTACAATGAGCAGTTCTTC.

The chain links TRBV5-5 to TRBJ2-3; TRBD2 aligns across 11 bases. This CDR3 spans 17 amino acids. V was pared by 1 base and J by 4 bases, with 8 bases of the junction left unmatched. The germline V gene has CDR1 SGHKS and CDR2 YYEKEE (reference sequence). The CDR3 spells CASSLTSGSADADTQYF. CDR3 DNA: TGTGCCAGCAGCTTGACTAGCGGGAGCGCGGATGCAGATACGCAGTATTTT.

The chain carries TRBV9 and TRBJ2-5, with TRBD2 as a possible D gene (6 bases). CDR1 is SGDLS, CDR2 YYNGEE, per germline. V was pared by 5 bases and J by 11 bases, with 13 bases between. The CDR3 is 11 amino acids. The CDR3 coding sequence is TGTGCCAGCAGTGACAGCGGGCCTCAGTACTTC. Translated: CASSDSGPQYF.

This clonotype was counted at least ten times. This rearrangement joins TRBV10-3 to TRBJ2-1, with TRBD1 matching over 9 bases. V shed 6 bases and J 6 bases; nucleotides not matched to a gene: 9. The CDR3 is made up of 15 amino acids. In germline, CDR1 is ENHRY, CDR2 SYGVKD. The CDR3 loop is CAIRGPGQGLNEQFF. CDR3 DNA: TGTGCCATCAGGGGCCCGGGACAGGGTCTCAATGAGCAGTTCTTC.

This clonotype was seen at least ten times. V gene TRBV12-3 or TRBV12-4 combines with J gene TRBJ1-5; perhaps TRBD1 as D (5 bases). CDR3 length: 16 amino acids. The ends were cut back, 5 bases at V and 2 bases at J, with 16 bases in the middle. CDR3 nucleotide sequence: TGTGCCAGCAGTCCACAGGTCCCCTTCGGCAATCAGCCCCAGCATTTT. This codes for CASSPQVPFGNQPQHF.

This clonotype occurred a few times. The chain joins TRBV2 to TRBJ1-1; tentatively, D is TRBD1 (5 bases). Germline CDR1 SNHLY, CDR2 FYNNEI. The length of the CDR3 is 12 residues. Trimming removed 8 bases at V and 2 bases at J, with 9 bases between. The CDR3 is CASPTGNTEAFF. The CDR3, as DNA: TGTGCCAGCCCAACAGGTAACACTGAAGCTTTCTTT.

The chain is built from TRBV4-2 and TRBJ2-7; D call uncertain. Germline CDR1 LGHNA, CDR2 YNFKEQ. With 6 bases removed from V and 2 bases from J, the gap between germline ends came to 14 bases. The CDR3 sequence is 14 residues long. The CDR3 sequence is CASRPTPDTYEQYF. Here the CDR3 DNA reads TGTGCCAGCAGACCTACTCCCGACACCTACGAGCAGTACTTC.

This clonotype has at least ten counts. This rearrangement joins TRBV12-3 or TRBV12-4 to TRBJ2-4; tentatively, D is TRBD1 (6 bases). Trimming took 6 bases from V and 4 from J, leaving 16 bases between them. CDR3 length: 15 residues. The CDR3 region is CASSHSTGTKNIQYF. The CDR3 DNA is TGTGCCAGCAGCCATTCCACAGGGACGAAAAACATTCAGTACTTC.

V gene TRBV27 combines with J gene TRBJ2-1, with 15 bases fitting TRBD2. The J segment lost 6 bases and the V segment lost 5 bases, leaving 8 bases of the junction unmatched. CDR3 length: 17 residues. Germline loops: CDR1 MNHEY, CDR2 SMNVEV (reference sequence). The CDR3 region has the DNA TGTGCCAGCAGTCTAAGGACTAGCGGGAGGGCGGGCAATGAGCAGTTCTTC. It is translated as CASSLRTSGRAGNEQFF.

In this sample, this clonotype turned up a few times. The V call is TRBV20-1, the J call TRBJ1-1; 7 positions match TRBD1. In germline, CDR1 is DFQATT, CDR2 SNEGSKA (reference sequence). The CDR3 totals 12 residues. V lost 7 bases and J lost 9; bases outside the gene matches: 11. DNA of the CDR3: TGCAGTGTAAGCCGGGAGACAGGGAAAGCTTTCTTT. Protein product: CSVSRETGKAFF.

The chain uses TRBV20-1 and TRBJ2-7, with D perhaps TRBD1 or TRBD2 (5 bases each). Germline values: CDR1 DFQATT, CDR2 SNEGSKA (reference sequence). The V end lost 0 bases, the J end lost 2 bases, and 11 bases lay between the germline ends. The CDR3 spans 14 residues. The CDR3 reads CSARDRGTTYEQYF. CDR3 sequence (DNA): TGCAGTGCTAGAGATCGTGGGACCACCTACGAGCAGTACTTC.

V usage is TRBV4-2 and J usage is TRBJ2-3; D uncertain. The V and J ends lost 2 bases and 5 bases respectively, with 11 bases between them. The length of the CDR3 is 14 residues. Germline V lookup: CDR1 LGHNA, CDR2 YNFKEQ. CDR3 protein: CASSQNLRGDTQYF. The CDR3 region has the DNA TGTGCCAGCAGCCAAAACCTTAGAGGAGATACGCAGTATTTT.

This clonotype was picked up a small number of times. The chain has TRBV7-2 and TRBJ2-1; 13 bases agree with TRBD2. The trim removed 5 bases at V and 14 bases at J, leaving 9 bases unmatched. The CDR3 extends over 14 amino acids. Looked up from germline, CDR1 is SGHTA and CDR2 is FQGNSA. The CDR3 DNA sequence: TGTGCCAGCAGCGACCGGACTAGCGGGGGATTTAAGTTCTTC. Its translation: CASSDRTSGGFKFF.

In its sample, this clonotype was seen a few times. The CDR3 is CASSTRVGQPQHF. The CDR3 DNA follows: TGCGCCAGCAGCACCAGGGTGGGACAGCCCCAGCATTTT. The gene calls are TRBV10-2 and TRBJ1-5; weak D call: TRBD1 (5 bases). V gave up 6 bases and J gave up 7 bases, with 13 bases separating them. Germline V gene data show CDR1 as WSHSY and CDR2 as SAAADI. The CDR3 loop spans 13 amino acids.

This clonotype was seen repeatedly, ten times or more. V is TRBV7-9 and J is TRBJ2-7; the D is unclear. CDR3 size: 11 residues. CDR1 is SEHNR and CDR2 is FQNEAQ in the germline V gene (reference sequence). This chain's CDR3 is CASSLDGWQYV. CDR3 sequence (DNA): TGTGCCAGCAGTTTAGACGGGTGGCAGTACGTC.

This clonotype showed up just a few times. This chain connects TRBV2 to TRBJ2-7; 8 bases agree with TRBD2. The germline gives CDR1 SNHLY, CDR2 FYNNEI. The CDR3 sequence is 20 residues long. The V and J ends lost 11 bases and 2 bases, in that order; junction bases with no gene match: 29. The CDR3 region has the DNA TGTGCCTCACTTCCTAGGCAGGGGTGGTGGAAAGCGGGAGACCCCTACGAGCAGTACTTC. Its protein is CASLPRQGWWKAGDPYEQYF.

This clonotype has more than one count but fewer than ten. The chain combines TRBV3-1 with TRBJ2-3; D might be TRBD1 or TRBD2, each matching 5 bases. CDR1 LGHDT and CDR2 YNNKEL come from the germline V gene (reference sequence). Trimming pared 1 base from V and 4 bases from J, leaving 12 bases between. The CDR3 is 15 amino acids. CDR3 region: CASSQGVMGADTQYF. In nucleotides, the CDR3 is TGTGCCAGCAGCCAAGGAGTTATGGGGGCAGATACGCAGTATTTT.

The V and J genes are TRBV2 and TRBJ1-2; TRBD1 might be the D (5 bases). Germline CDR1 SNHLY, CDR2 FYNNEI. V was shortened by 5 bases and J by 2 bases, with 12 bases between the two germline ends. There are 14 residues in the CDR3. CDR3 sequence reads: CASSTRGGNYGYTF. CDR3 nucleotide sequence: TGTGCCAGCAGTACGCGCGGGGGGAACTATGGCTACACCTTC.

The gene calls are TRBV10-1 and TRBJ2-1; 11 nucleotides align to TRBD2. Unmatched junction bases numbered 13, after V lost 6 bases and J lost 9 bases. Germline V CDR1 and CDR2: WNHNN, SYGVQD (reference sequence). The length of the CDR3 is 16 residues. In DNA, the CDR3 is TGCGCCAGCAGCGAAGCCGGGACTAGCGGACGGGGTGAGCAGTTCTTC. This codes for CASSEAGTSGRGEQFF.

This clonotype was seen a handful of times. J is TRBJ2-7 and V is TRBV18; D could derive from TRBD1 or TRBD2 (5 bases each). CDR3 length equals 14 residues. Germline values: CDR1 KGHSH, CDR2 LQKENI. V was cut by 2 bases and J by 3 bases, with 11 bases left in between. The CDR3 nucleotides are TGTGCCAGCTCACCAGAGGGGTACTACTACGAGCAGTACTTC. Amino acid sequence: CASSPEGYYYEQYF.